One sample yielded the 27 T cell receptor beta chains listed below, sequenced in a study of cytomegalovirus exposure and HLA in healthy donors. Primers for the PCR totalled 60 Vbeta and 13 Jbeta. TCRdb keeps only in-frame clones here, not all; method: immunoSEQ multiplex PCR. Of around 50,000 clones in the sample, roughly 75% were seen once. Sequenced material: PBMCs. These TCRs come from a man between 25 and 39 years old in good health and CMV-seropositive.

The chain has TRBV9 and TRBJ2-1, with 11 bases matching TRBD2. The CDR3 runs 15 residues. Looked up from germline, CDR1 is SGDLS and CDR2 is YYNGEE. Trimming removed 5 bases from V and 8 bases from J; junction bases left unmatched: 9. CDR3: CASSPPTSGVDEQFF. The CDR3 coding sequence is TGTGCCAGCAGTCCCCCGACTAGCGGGGTCGATGAGCAGTTCTTC. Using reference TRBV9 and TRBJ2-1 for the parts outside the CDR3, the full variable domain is DSGVTQTPKHLITATGQRVTLRCSPRSGDLSVYWYQQSLDQGLQFLIQYYNGEERAKGNILERFSAQQFPDLHSELNLSSLELGDSALYFCASSPPTSGVDEQFFGPGTRLTVL.

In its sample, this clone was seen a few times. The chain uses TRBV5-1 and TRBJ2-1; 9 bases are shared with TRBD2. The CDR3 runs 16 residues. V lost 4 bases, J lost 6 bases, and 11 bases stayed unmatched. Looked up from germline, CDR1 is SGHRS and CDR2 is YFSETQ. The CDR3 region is CASSLEPGLAVNEQFF. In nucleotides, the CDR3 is TGCGCCAGCAGCCTTGAACCGGGACTAGCTGTCAATGAGCAGTTCTTC.

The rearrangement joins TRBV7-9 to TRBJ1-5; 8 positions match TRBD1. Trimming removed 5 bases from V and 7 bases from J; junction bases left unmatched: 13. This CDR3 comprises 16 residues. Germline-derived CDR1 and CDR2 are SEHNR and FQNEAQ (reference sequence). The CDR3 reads CASSRARDRIDQPQHF. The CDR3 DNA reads TGTGCCAGCAGCCGGGCCAGGGACAGGATCGACCAGCCCCAGCATTTT.

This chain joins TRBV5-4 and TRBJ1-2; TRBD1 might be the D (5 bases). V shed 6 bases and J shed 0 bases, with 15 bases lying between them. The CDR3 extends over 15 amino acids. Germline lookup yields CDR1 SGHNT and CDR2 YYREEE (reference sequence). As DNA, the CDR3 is TGTGCCAGCAATAAGGCAGGGACTCCTAACTATGGCTACACCTTC. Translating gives CASNKAGTPNYGYTF. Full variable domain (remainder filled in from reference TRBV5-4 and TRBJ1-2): ETGVTQSPTHLIKTRGQQVTLRCSSQSGHNTVSWYQQALGQGPQFIFQYYREEENGRGNFPPRFSGLQFPNYSSELNVNALELDDSALYLCASNKAGTPNYGYTFGSGTRLTVV.

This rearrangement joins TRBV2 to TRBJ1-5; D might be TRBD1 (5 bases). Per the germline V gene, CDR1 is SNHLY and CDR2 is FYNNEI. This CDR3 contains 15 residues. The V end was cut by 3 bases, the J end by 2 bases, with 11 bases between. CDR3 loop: CASSDGGVGNQPQHF. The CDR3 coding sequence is TGTGCCAGCAGTGACGGAGGGGTAGGCAATCAGCCCCAGCATTTT.

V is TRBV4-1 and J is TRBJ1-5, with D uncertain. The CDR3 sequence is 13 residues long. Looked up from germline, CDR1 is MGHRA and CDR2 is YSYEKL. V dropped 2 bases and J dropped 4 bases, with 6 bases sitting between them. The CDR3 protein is CASSQFLNQPQHF. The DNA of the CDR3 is TGCGCCAGCAGCCAATTCTTAAATCAGCCCCAGCATTTT.

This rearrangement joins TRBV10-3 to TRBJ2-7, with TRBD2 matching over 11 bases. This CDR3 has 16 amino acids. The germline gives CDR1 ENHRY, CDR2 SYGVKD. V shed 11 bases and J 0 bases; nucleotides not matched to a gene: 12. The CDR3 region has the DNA TGTGCCTCCAGATCGGCTAGCGGGGGGAGCTCCTACGAGCAGTACTTC. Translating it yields CASRSASGGSSYEQYF.

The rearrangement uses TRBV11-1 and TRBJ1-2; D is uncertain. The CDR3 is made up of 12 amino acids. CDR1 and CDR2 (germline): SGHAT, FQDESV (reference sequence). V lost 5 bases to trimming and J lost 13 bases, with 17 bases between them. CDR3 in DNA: TGTGCCAGCAGCCTGGGAGAGCCGTCTCTCACCTTC. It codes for CASSLGEPSLTF.

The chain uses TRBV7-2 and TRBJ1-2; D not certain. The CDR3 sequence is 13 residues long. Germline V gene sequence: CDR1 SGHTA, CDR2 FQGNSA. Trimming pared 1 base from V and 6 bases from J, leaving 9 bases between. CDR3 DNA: TGTGCCAGCAGCTTAGTGATCAGGAATGGCTACACCTTC. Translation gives CASSLVIRNGYTF.

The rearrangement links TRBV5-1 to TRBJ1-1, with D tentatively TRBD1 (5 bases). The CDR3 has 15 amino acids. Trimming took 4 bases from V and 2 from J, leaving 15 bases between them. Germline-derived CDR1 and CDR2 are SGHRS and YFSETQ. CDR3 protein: CASSPEEGRNTEAFF. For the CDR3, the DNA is TGCGCCAGCAGCCCAGAGGAGGGGCGTAACACTGAAGCTTTCTTT.

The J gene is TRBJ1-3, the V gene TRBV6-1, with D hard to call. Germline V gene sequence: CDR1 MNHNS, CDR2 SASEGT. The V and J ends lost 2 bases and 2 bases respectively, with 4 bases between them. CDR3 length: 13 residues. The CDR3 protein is CASSEWPGNTIYF. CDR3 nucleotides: TGTGCCAGCAGTGAATGGCCTGGAAACACCATATATTTT.

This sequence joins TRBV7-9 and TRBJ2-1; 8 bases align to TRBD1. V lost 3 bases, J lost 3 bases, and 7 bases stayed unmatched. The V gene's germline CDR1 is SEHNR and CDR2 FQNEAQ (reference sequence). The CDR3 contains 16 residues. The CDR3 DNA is TGTGCCAGCAGCTTGAATCCCAGGGGGCACTACAATGAGCAGTTCTTC. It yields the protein CASSLNPRGHYNEQFF.

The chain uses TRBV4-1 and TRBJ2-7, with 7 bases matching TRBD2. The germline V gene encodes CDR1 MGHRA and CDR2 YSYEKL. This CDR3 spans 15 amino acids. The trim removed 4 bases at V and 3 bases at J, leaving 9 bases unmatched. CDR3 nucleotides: TGCGCCAGCAGCCCTTCTACGGTAGCGGGCTACGAGCAGTACTTC. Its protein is CASSPSTVAGYEQYF.

The CDR3 DNA follows: TGCGCCAGCAGCTTTCTCACGGGACAGATGAACTATGGCTACACCTTC. Amino acid sequence: CASSFLTGQMNYGYTF. The V gene is TRBV5-1, the J gene TRBJ1-2; 7 bases align to TRBD1. In germline, CDR1 is SGHRS, CDR2 YFSETQ. V was clipped by 2 bases and J by 2 bases; unmatched bases: 9. This CDR3 has 16 residues.

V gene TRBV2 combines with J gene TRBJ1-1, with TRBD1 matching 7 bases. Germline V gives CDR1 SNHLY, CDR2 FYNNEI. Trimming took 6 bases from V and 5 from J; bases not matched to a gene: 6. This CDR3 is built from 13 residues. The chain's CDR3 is CASRIRQGTEAFF. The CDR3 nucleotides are TGTGCCAGCAGGATCCGACAGGGAACTGAAGCTTTCTTT.

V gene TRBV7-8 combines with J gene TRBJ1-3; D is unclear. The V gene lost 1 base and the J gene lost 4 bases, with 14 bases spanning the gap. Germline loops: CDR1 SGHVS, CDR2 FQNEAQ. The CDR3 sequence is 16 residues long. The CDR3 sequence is CASSLGRARLGNTIYF. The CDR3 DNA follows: TGTGCCAGCAGCTTAGGGCGGGCGAGGCTCGGAAACACCATATATTTT.

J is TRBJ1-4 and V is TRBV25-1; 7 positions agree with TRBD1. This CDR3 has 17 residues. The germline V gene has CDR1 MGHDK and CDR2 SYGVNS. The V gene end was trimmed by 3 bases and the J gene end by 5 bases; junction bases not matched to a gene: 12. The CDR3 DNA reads TGTGCCAGCAGTGACGCCGGGACAAGGGGGCTAAATGAAAAACTGTTTTTT. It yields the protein CASSDAGTRGLNEKLFF.

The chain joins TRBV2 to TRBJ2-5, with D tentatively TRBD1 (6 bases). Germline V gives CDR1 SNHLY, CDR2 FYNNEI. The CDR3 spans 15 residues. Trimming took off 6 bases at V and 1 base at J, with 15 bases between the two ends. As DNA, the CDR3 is TGTGCCAGCAGGAACAGGGTATTAATCCAAGAGACCCAGTACTTC. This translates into CASRNRVLIQETQYF.

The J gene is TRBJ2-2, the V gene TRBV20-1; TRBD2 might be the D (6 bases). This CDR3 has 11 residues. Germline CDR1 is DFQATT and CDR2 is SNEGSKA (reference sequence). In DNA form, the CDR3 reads TGCCTGGCCGGGGGACCCGGGGAGCTGTTTTTT. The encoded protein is CLAGGPGELFF.

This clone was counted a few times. CDR3 amino acids: CASSLALGSSYNSPLHF. The CDR3 DNA follows: TGTGCCAGCAGCTTAGCATTAGGGAGCTCCTATAATTCACCCCTCCACTTT. The V and J genes are TRBV7-9 and TRBJ1-6; D not certain. The V end was cut by 0 bases, the J end by 0 bases, with 9 bases between. Germline CDR1 and CDR2: SEHNR and FQNEAQ (reference sequence). The CDR3 contains 17 residues.

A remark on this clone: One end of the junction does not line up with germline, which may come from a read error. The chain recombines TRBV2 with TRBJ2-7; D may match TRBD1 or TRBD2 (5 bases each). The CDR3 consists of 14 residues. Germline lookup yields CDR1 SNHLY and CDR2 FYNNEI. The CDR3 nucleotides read TGTGCCAGCAGCGAAGGGGAGCGGCCTTGGGAGCAGTACTTC. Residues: CASSEGERPWEQYF.

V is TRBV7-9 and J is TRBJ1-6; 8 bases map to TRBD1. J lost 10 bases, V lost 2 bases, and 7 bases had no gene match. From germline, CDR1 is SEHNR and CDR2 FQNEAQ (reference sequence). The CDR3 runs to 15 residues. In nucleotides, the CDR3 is TGTGCCAGCAGCTTAAGGACAGGGAGCCGATCACCCCTCCACTTT. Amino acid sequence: CASSLRTGSRSPLHF.

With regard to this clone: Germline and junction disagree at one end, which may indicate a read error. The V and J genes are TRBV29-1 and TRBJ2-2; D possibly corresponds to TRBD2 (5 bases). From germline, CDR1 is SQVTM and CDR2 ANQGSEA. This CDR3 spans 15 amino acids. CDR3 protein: CSVEAVSANTGELFF. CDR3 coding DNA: TGCAGCGTGGAAGCGGTTTCGGCGAACACCGGGGAGCTGTTTTTT.

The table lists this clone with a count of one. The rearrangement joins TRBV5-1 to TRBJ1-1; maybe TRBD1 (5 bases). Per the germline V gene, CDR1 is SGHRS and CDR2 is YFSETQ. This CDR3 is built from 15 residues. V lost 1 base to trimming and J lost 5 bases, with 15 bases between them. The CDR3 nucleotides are TGCGCCAGCAGCTTGTTAGGGGTTGAGGATACTGAAGCTTTCTTT. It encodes CASSLLGVEDTEAFF. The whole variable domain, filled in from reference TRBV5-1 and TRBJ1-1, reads KAGVTQTPRYLIKTRGQQVTLSCSPISGHRSVSWYQQTPGQGLQFLFEYFSETQRNKGNFPGRFSGRQFSNSRSEMNVSTLELGDSALYLCASSLLGVEDTEAFFGQGTRLTVV.

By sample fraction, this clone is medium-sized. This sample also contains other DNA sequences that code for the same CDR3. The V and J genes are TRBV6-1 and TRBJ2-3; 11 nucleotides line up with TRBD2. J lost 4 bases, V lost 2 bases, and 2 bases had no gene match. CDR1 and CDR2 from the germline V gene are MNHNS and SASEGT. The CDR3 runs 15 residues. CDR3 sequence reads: CASSELAGGPDTQYF. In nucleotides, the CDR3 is TGTGCCAGCAGTGAACTAGCGGGGGGCCCAGATACGCAGTATTTT.

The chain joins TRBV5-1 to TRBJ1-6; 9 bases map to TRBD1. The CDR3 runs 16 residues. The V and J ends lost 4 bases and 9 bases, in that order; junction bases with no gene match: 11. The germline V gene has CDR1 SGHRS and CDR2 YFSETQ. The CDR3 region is CASSLSWTGAISPLHF. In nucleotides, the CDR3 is TGCGCCAGCAGCCTCTCCTGGACAGGGGCGATTTCACCCCTCCACTTT.

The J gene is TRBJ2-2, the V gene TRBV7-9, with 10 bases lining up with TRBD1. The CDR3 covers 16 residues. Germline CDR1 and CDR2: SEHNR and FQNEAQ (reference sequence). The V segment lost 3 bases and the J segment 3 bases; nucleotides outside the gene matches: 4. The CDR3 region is CASSLTGGMYTGELFF. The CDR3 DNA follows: TGTGCCAGCAGCTTGACAGGGGGCATGTACACCGGGGAGCTGTTTTTT.